Below are 10 T cell receptor beta chains sequenced from a single sample in a study of cytomegalovirus exposure and HLA in healthy donors (TCRdb year 2017). Libraries were built with the immunoSEQ multiplex PCR assay. For the multiplex PCR, a mixture combining 60 forward primers for TCR Vbeta segments and 13 reverse primers for TCR Jbeta segments was used. TCRdb holds this immuneACCESS table with in-frame rearrangements only. Some clones are missing; in checked studies, unresolved V genes explain under half, and the rest has no known cause. Counted in this sample were about 83,000 clones; under 80% of them appeared once. The top ten clonotypes cover almost 6% of the sample. The sequenced sample was PBMCs. These receptors came from a man aged 18 to 29 in good health and CMV-seropositive.

The chain joins TRBV6-5 to TRBJ1-5; TRBD1 is a possible D gene (5 bases). Germline V CDR1 and CDR2: MNHEY, SVGAGI. There are 14 residues in the CDR3. Trimming left V 5 bases short and J 5 bases short, with 13 bases between. This CDR3 is CASSRKRGDQPQHF. Here the CDR3 DNA reads TGTGCCAGCAGTCGGAAAAGGGGCGATCAGCCCCAGCATTTT.

The gene calls are TRBV5-1 and TRBJ2-3; D not resolved. The length of the CDR3 is 14 residues. Deletions cut 2 bases from V and 6 bases from J, with 13 bases between. Germline CDR1 is SGHRS and CDR2 is YFSETQ. CDR3: CASSLMSSTDTQYF. The CDR3 nucleotides are TGCGCCAGCAGCTTAATGAGTTCCACGGATACGCAGTATTTT.

The V call is TRBV25-1, the J call TRBJ2-3, with D unresolved. Germline CDR1 is MGHDK and CDR2 is SYGVNS. V lost 4 bases to trimming and J lost 6 bases, with 17 bases between them. The CDR3 runs 15 residues. CDR3 nucleotides: TGTGCCAGCAGTGCGGTTAGCCGAGTATACGATACGCAGTATTTT. Residues: CASSAVSRVYDTQYF.

This clone was detected many times. V and J are TRBV6-1 and TRBJ1-1, with D perhaps matching TRBD1 (5 bases). Trimming stripped 5 bases from V and 8 bases from J, with 21 bases between. This CDR3 region has 15 residues. Per germline, CDR1 MNHNS and CDR2 SASEGT. CDR3 nucleotide sequence: TGTGCCAGCAGTAGCGGGACCCCGGCCACGCGGGAAGCTTTCTTT. Translation: CASSSGTPATREAFF.

The V gene is TRBV6-5, the J gene TRBJ2-1; 8 bases fit TRBD2. Germline values: CDR1 MNHEY, CDR2 SVGAGI. The J segment lost 5 bases and the V segment lost 8 bases, leaving 8 bases of the junction unmatched. The CDR3 has 14 amino acids. The CDR3 is CASGREAGNNEQFF. The CDR3 DNA reads as TGTGCCAGCGGGCGGGAGGCAGGAAACAATGAGCAGTTCTTC.

V is TRBV2 and J is TRBJ2-1; 14 nucleotides agree with TRBD2. V lost 4 bases to trimming and J lost 4 bases; unmatched junction nucleotides: 0. CDR1 is SNHLY and CDR2 is FYNNEI in the germline V gene. The CDR3 extends over 15 amino acids. The CDR3 DNA reads as TGTGCCAGCAGTGGACTAGCGGGAGGGTACAATGAGCAGTTCTTC. Translation gives CASSGLAGGYNEQFF. The full variable domain, in which reference TRBV2 and TRBJ2-1 provide the parts outside the CDR3, is EPEVTQTPSHQVTQMGQEVILRCVPISNHLYFYWYRQILGQKVEFLVSFYNNEISEKSEIFDDQFSVERPDGSNFTLKIRSTKLEDSAMYFCASSGLAGGYNEQFFGPGTRLTVL.

The chain uses TRBV28 and TRBJ1-1; D is perhaps TRBD1 (5 bases). Germline lookup yields CDR1 MDHEN and CDR2 SYDVKM. V was pared by 7 bases and J by 3 bases, with 18 bases between. The CDR3 is 15 residues long. The CDR3 here is CASKLVGGFDTEAFF. The CDR3 DNA reads TGTGCCAGCAAGTTAGTGGGGGGGTTCGACACTGAAGCTTTCTTT.

The sample holds one count of this clone. The chain combines TRBV6-4 with TRBJ1-1, with 7 bases that match TRBD1. CDR1 and CDR2 from the germline V gene are MRHNA and SNTAGT. CDR3 size: 15 residues. V dropped 6 bases and J dropped 4; count of bases not matched to a gene: 11. This chain's CDR3 is CASRPGGSGGTEAFF. The DNA of the CDR3 is TGTGCCAGCAGGCCAGGGGGGTCCGGAGGCACTGAAGCTTTCTTT.

This chain connects TRBV28 to TRBJ2-7; TRBD1 might be the D (6 bases). This CDR3 contains 18 residues. CDR1 and CDR2 (germline): MDHEN, SYDVKM. With 6 bases removed from V and 5 bases from J, the gap between germline ends came to 29 bases. For the CDR3, the DNA is TGTGCCAGCAGCCTAGGGCAATCACAGGGACCCGGACTGAACGAGCAGTACTTC. Its protein product is CASSLGQSQGPGLNEQYF.

This chain connects TRBV6-5 to TRBJ1-1; 8 bases agree with TRBD1. Per the germline V gene, CDR1 is MNHEY and CDR2 is SVGAGI. The V segment lost 6 bases and the J segment 1 base; nucleotides outside the gene matches: 7. The CDR3 spans 15 residues. The CDR3 loop is CASRRQGIENTEAFF. The CDR3 DNA sequence: TGTGCCAGCAGACGACAGGGGATCGAGAACACTGAAGCTTTCTTT.